Listed below are T cell receptor beta chains from one sample, sequenced in a study of cytomegalovirus exposure and HLA in healthy donors. Measured with immunoSEQ multiplex PCR; TCRdb has only the in-frame clones, and not every one. The sample lists 100,000 to 150,000 clones, around four fifths occurring once. The sequenced material came from PBMCs. The receptors shown here come from a woman aged 35 to 49 in good health and CMV-seropositive. Each CDR3 is given with its conserved first and last residue. A D gene is named only where the DNA matches it firmly. Clone size is shown for a subset of rows, as once, few, many or a class of expanded clone.

TRBJ2-1 . TRBV28 . CASSLWSGRADNEQFF TGTGCCAGCTCATTATGGAGCGGACGCGCAGACAATGAGCAGTTCTTC
TRBJ2-1 TRBD2 TRBV13 few CASSTLAGAVEQFF TGTGCCAGCAGCACACTAGCGGGAGCTGTTGAGCAGTTCTTC
TRBJ2-2 . TRBV11-3 few CASSPRRGGELFF TGTGCCAGCAGCCCCAGGAGGGGCGGGGAGCTGTTTTTT
TRBJ2-3 . TRBV5-4 . CASRPPSVNTDTQYF TGTGCCAGCAGACCGCCTAGCGTTAACACAGATACGCAGTATTTT
TRBJ1-3 TRBD1 TRBV5-6 . CASSLEGQGGHTIYF TGTGCCAGCAGCTTGGAAGGACAGGGAGGGCACACCATATATTTT
TRBJ2-6 . TRBV30 . CAWSVQGSSGANVLTF TGTGCCTGGAGTGTTCAGGGTTCCTCTGGGGCCAACGTCCTGACTTTC
TRBJ2-5 . TRBV2 . CASRMGGTQYF TGTGCCAGCAGAATGGGAGGGACCCAGTACTTC
TRBJ1-4 . TRBV4-1 . CASSHPARGEKLFF TGCGCCAGCAGCCACCCAGCCAGAGGGGAAAAACTGTTTTTT
TRBJ2-1 . TRBV27 . CASSLYSRTNEQFF TGTGCCAGCAGTTTATACTCCAGGACAAATGAGCAGTTCTTC
TRBJ2-7 TRBD1 TRBV9 . CASSAGTGPDSLQEQYF TGTGCCAGCAGCGCTGGGACAGGACCAGACTCGCTCCAAGAGCAGTACTTC
TRBJ1-4 . TRBV6-5 . CASGLGVRGEKLFF TGTGCCAGCGGTCTCGGCGTTCGGGGTGAAAAACTGTTTTTT
TRBJ2-1 TRBD1 TRBV5-1 . CASSLGQGRDEQFF TGCGCCAGCAGCTTGGGACAGGGTAGAGATGAGCAGTTCTTC
TRBJ2-2 . TRBV4-1 . CASRQGELFF TGCGCCAGCCGTCAGGGGGAGCTGTTTTTT
TRBJ2-7 TRBD1 TRBV30 . CAWRGQGLFYEQYF TGTGCCTGGAGGGGACAGGGGTTGTTTTACGAGCAGTACTTC
TRBJ2-5 TRBD2 TRBV28 . CASKGLAGPRETQYF TGTGCCAGCAAGGGACTAGCGGGCCCACGGGAGACCCAGTACTTC
TRBJ1-2 . TRBV7-9 . CASSLARPHGGYTF TGTGCCAGCAGCTTAGCGCGACCCCACGGGGGCTACACCTTC
TRBJ1-5 . TRBV7-3 . CASSAPGLTQPQHF TGTGCCAGCAGCGCCCCAGGGTTAACCCAGCCCCAGCATTTT
TRBJ1-5 . TRBV19 once CASSTRGPGALGHF TGTGCCAGTAGTACCAGGGGCCCCGGGGCACTTGGGCATTTT
TRBJ2-5 TRBD2 TRBV30 . CAWSAGTSGSGTQYF TGTGCCTGGAGTGCCGGGACTAGCGGGAGCGGGACCCAGTACTTC
TRBJ1-1 . TRBV29-1 . CSVEQGGVTEAFF TGCAGCGTTGAGCAGGGAGGGGTGACTGAAGCTTTCTTT
TRBJ1-1 TRBD1 TRBV5-1 . CASRGGSGNTEAFF TGCGCCAGCAGAGGGGGCTCGGGGAACACTGAAGCTTTCTTT
TRBJ2-2 TRBD2 TRBV10-1 . CASSGGSGTGELFF TGCGCCAGCAGTGGCGGGAGTGGCACCGGGGAGCTGTTTTTT
TRBJ2-3 TRBD1 TRBV7-3 once CASSSGKTGLSTDTQYF TGTGCCAGCAGCTCCGGGAAGACAGGGCTAAGCACAGATACGCAGTATTTT
TRBJ2-1 . TRBV7-9 few CASSLAKYEDEQFF TGTGCCAGCAGCTTAGCGAAATATGAGGATGAGCAGTTCTTC
TRBJ2-7 TRBD1 TRBV10-3 . CAIRDVDRDSYEQYF TGTGCCATCAGGGACGTAGACAGGGATAGCTACGAGCAGTACTTC
TRBJ2-1 . TRBV5-8 . CASSLSAAFRNEQFF TGTGCCAGCAGCTTGAGTGCGGCTTTCCGGAATGAGCAGTTCTTC
TRBJ2-1 TRBD2 TRBV5-5 . CASSFLLASNEQFF TGTGCCAGCAGCTTCTTACTAGCGAGCAATGAGCAGTTCTTC
TRBJ2-5 . TRBV5-1 . CASSSQTGRGETQYF TGCGCCAGCAGCTCCCAGACAGGTAGAGGAGAGACCCAGTACTTC
TRBJ1-2 . TRBV4-3 . CASSQEIGNYGYTF TGCGCCAGCAGCCAAGAGATCGGGAACTATGGCTACACCTTC
TRBJ2-4 TRBD2 TRBV2 . CASSPGTSGAGSIQYF TGTGCCAGCAGTCCCGGGACTAGCGGGGCGGGGAGCATTCAGTACTTC
TRBJ2-4 . TRBV27 . CASSSGGQLRRAKNIQYF TGTGCCAGCAGTTCAGGGGGGCAGCTTCGGCGAGCCAAAAACATTCAGTACTTC
TRBJ1-2 . TRBV7-2 . CASSLEASGARGYTF TGTGCCAGCAGCTTAGAGGCCTCAGGGGCGCGGGGCTACACCTTC
TRBJ1-5 TRBD1 TRBV15 . CATSGTGNQPQHF TGTGCCACCAGCGGGACAGGGAATCAGCCCCAGCATTTT
TRBJ1-5 . TRBV21-1 . CASPESRISNQPQHF TGTGCCAGCCCAGAGTCCAGGATTAGCAATCAGCCCCAGCATTTT
TRBJ2-2 . TRBV7-9 few CASTIYGELFF TGTGCCAGCACTATTTACGGGGAGCTGTTTTTT
TRBJ2-7 TRBD1 TRBV2 . CASREGTGLGEQYF TGTGCCAGCAGGGAGGGGACAGGGCTAGGCGAGCAGTACTTC
TRBJ2-7 . TRBV28 . CASSLFQGCEQYF TGTGCCAGCAGTTTATTCCAGGGGTGCGAGCAGTACTTC
TRBJ1-2 . TRBV27 . CATGRAVDGYTF TGTGCGACTGGGAGGGCAGTAGACGGCTACACCTTC
TRBJ1-1 . TRBV4-2 . CASSQSGNRGVGAEAFF TGTGCCAGCAGCCAGTCAGGGAACCGGGGGGTTGGCGCTGAAGCTTTCTTT
TRBJ2-3 . TRBV13 . CASSWSTGIYTQYF TGTGCCAGCAGCTGGTCCACAGGGATATATACGCAGTATTTT
TRBJ2-7 TRBD1 TRBV28 few CASSPGTVSYEQYF TGTGCCAGCAGTCCGGGGACAGTATCCTACGAGCAGTACTTC
TRBJ2-1 TRBD2 TRBV5-1 . CASSLALAGLDSYNEQFF TGCGCCAGCAGCTTGGCTCTAGCGGGGTTAGACTCCTACAATGAGCAGTTCTTC
TRBJ2-5 . TRBV7-9 . CASSLVGDETQYF TGTGCCAGCAGCTTAGTTGGAGACGAGACCCAGTACTTC
TRBJ2-7 TRBD2 TRBV9 . CASSISGGEQYF TGTGCCAGCAGCATATCGGGGGGGGAGCAGTACTTC
TRBJ2-7 TRBD2 TRBV7-9 once CASSLGLAGAYEQYF TGTGCCAGCAGCTTAGGGTTAGCGGGAGCCTACGAGCAGTACTTC
TRBJ1-1 . TRBV2 . CASRYQRGQDTEAFF TGTGCCAGCAGATATCAGCGGGGCCAGGACACTGAAGCTTTCTTT
TRBJ2-3 TRBD1 TRBV14 . CASSQATIQGPDNTDTQYF TGTGCCAGCAGCCAAGCGACGATACAGGGGCCGGATAACACAGATACGCAGTATTTT